This T cell receptor (beta chain) appears in the sequencing data of a study of CD8 T cells in ankylosing spondylitis. A single record per CDR3 protein comes from TCRdb applying MiXCR to the 5' RACE reads. The data contain roughly 700,000 distinct CDR3 sequences, under 20% of them singletons. Study results and limitations: Apparently characteristic of ankylosing spondylitis blood was a TCR beta motif (eight highly homologous variants). Clones tied to disease were said to be significantly enriched in matched ankylosing spondylitis synovial fluid. Within peripheral blood, clones linked to disease were CD8+ and relatively rare. Several of the motif variants were reported before in synovial fluid and blood from reactive arthritis.

A word on this clonotype: The antigen is not known.

Per the germline V gene, CDR1 is SGHRS and CDR2 is YFSETQ. The CDR3 loop spans 15 amino acids. Unmatched junction bases numbered 9, after V lost 4 bases and J lost 5 bases. The chain is built from TRBV5-1 and TRBJ2-5; TRBD2 agrees at 9 bases. Material for sequencing was blood, either unsorted or a sorted T cell fraction (not recorded which). This receptor was obtained from a male donor with ankylosing spondylitis. DNA for the CDR3: TGCGCCAGCAGCGCCGCTAGCGGGAATCGGGAGACCCAGTACTTC. Protein product: CASSAASGNRETQYF. Complete variable domain (other parts from reference TRBV5-1 and TRBJ2-5): KAGVTQTPRYLIKTRGQQVTLSCSPISGHRSVSWYQQTPGQGLQFLFEYFSETQRNKGNFPGRFSGRQFSNSRSEMNVSTLELGDSALYLCASSAASGNRETQYFGPGTRLLVL.